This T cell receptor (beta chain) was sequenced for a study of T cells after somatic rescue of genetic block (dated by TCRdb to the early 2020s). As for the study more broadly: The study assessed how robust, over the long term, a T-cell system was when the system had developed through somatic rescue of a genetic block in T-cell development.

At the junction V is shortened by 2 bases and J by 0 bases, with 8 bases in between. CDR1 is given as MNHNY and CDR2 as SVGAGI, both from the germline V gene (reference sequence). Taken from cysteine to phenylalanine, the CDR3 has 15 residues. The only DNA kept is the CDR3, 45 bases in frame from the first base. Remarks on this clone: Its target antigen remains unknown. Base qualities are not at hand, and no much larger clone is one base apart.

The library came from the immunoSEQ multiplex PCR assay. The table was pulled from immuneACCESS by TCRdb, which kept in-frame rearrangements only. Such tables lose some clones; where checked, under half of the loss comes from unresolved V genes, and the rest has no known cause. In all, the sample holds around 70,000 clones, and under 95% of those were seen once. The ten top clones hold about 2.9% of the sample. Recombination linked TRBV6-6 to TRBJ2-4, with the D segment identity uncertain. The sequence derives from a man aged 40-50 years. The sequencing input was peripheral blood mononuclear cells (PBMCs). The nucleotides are TGTGCCAGCAGTTACAGGGTGATAGCCAAAAACATTCAGTACTTC. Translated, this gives CASSYRVIAKNIQYF.